The rows below give T cell receptor beta chains drawn from one sample of a study of blood T cell repertoires in COVID-19. Data came from immunoSEQ multiplex PCR; TCRdb stores just in-frame clones and leaves some out. The profile covers about 420,000 clones, with 85% to 90% appearing a single time and around 0.92% taken by the ten largest. Input material: peripheral blood. Receptors originate from a man in his late teens or twenties with COVID-19, enrolled during active disease. The CDR3 runs from the conserved cysteine through the conserved F or W. D genes are given only for firm matches. Clone size is not always given. Where it is, it says once, few, many or a class for expanded clones.

D gene: TRBD2
J gene: TRBJ2-7
V gene: TRBV7-8
clone size: NA
CDR3 protein: CASSLGVGSGINEQYF
CDR3 DNA: TGTGCCAGCAGCTTAGGAGTCGGTAGCGGGATCAACGAGCAGTACTTC

D gene: TRBD2
J gene: TRBJ2-3
V gene: TRBV15
clone size: NA
CDR3 protein: CATSRDLQSGGRTDTQYF
CDR3 DNA: TGTGCCACCAGCAGAGATCTCCAAAGCGGGGGAAGAACAGATACGCAGTATTTT

D gene: NA
J gene: TRBJ1-5
V gene: TRBV5-8
clone size: once
CDR3 protein: CASSSNFDSASNQPQHF
CDR3 DNA: TGTGCCAGCAGCTCCAACTTCGACAGCGCAAGCAATCAGCCCCAGCATTTT

D gene: TRBD1
J gene: TRBJ2-5
V gene: TRBV5-4
clone size: NA
CDR3 protein: CASSSPLDRGQETQYF
CDR3 DNA: TGTGCCAGCAGCTCGCCCTTGGACAGGGGGCAAGAGACCCAGTACTTC

D gene: TRBD2
J gene: TRBJ2-7
V gene: TRBV5-4
clone size: NA
CDR3 protein: CASSSPTSGSYEQYF
CDR3 DNA: TGTGCCAGCAGTTCCCCGACTAGCGGATCCTACGAGCAGTACTTC

D gene: TRBD1
J gene: TRBJ2-6
V gene: TRBV27
clone size: NA
CDR3 protein: CASSFKKGTGARFIFSGANVLTF
CDR3 DNA: TGTGCCAGCAGTTTTAAAAAAGGGACAGGGGCCCGATTCATTTTCTCTGGGGCCAACGTCCTGACTTTC

D gene: NA
J gene: TRBJ2-3
V gene: TRBV5-4
clone size: NA
CDR3 protein: CASSQVREGTQYF
CDR3 DNA: TGTGCCAGCAGCCAGGTCAGGGAAGGAACGCAGTATTTT

D gene: TRBD2
J gene: TRBJ2-7
V gene: TRBV7-9
clone size: NA
CDR3 protein: CASSPSGGADEQYF
CDR3 DNA: TGTGCCAGCAGCCCTAGCGGGGGGGCGGATGAGCAGTACTTC

D gene: TRBD2
J gene: TRBJ2-7
V gene: TRBV11-2
clone size: NA
CDR3 protein: CASSLVAGGVEQYF
CDR3 DNA: TGTGCCAGCAGCTTAGTTGCGGGAGGGGTCGAGCAGTACTTC

D gene: TRBD2
J gene: TRBJ2-1
V gene: TRBV19
clone size: NA
CDR3 protein: CASSMSSGRDEQFF
CDR3 DNA: TGTGCCAGTAGTATGTCTAGCGGGAGGGATGAGCAGTTCTTC

D gene: NA
J gene: TRBJ2-7
V gene: TRBV10-3
clone size: NA
CDR3 protein: CAIRQEIAYEQYF
CDR3 DNA: TGTGCCATCAGACAGGAGATCGCCTACGAGCAGTACTTC

D gene: NA
J gene: TRBJ1-1
V gene: TRBV6-5
clone size: NA
CDR3 protein: CASSYSNRGYSTEAFF
CDR3 DNA: TGTGCCAGCAGTTACTCGAATAGGGGGTATAGCACTGAAGCTTTCTTT

D gene: NA
J gene: TRBJ2-3
V gene: TRBV18
clone size: NA
CDR3 protein: CASSPRGGSTDTQYF
CDR3 DNA: TGTGCCAGCTCACCGAGGGGAGGCAGCACAGATACGCAGTATTTT

D gene: TRBD1
J gene: TRBJ1-3
V gene: TRBV29-1
clone size: NA
CDR3 protein: CSVGGTGPSGNTIYF
CDR3 DNA: TGCAGCGTTGGGGGGACAGGCCCCTCTGGAAACACCATATATTTT

D gene: NA
J gene: TRBJ2-1
V gene: TRBV6-5
clone size: NA
CDR3 protein: CASSYGEGHQVF
CDR3 DNA: TGTGCCAGCAGTTACGGGGAGGGACACCAAGTCTTC

D gene: NA
J gene: TRBJ1-2
V gene: TRBV6-1
clone size: NA
CDR3 protein: CASSEPIHIAGYTF
CDR3 DNA: TGTGCCAGCAGTGAACCAATACATATCGCTGGCTACACCTTC

D gene: TRBD2
J gene: TRBJ2-5
V gene: TRBV5-1
clone size: NA
CDR3 protein: CASHGSGGQETQYF
CDR3 DNA: TGCGCCAGCCATGGGTCGGGGGGTCAAGAGACCCAGTACTTC

D gene: NA
J gene: TRBJ2-1
V gene: TRBV2
clone size: NA
CDR3 protein: CASSGYGSSYNEQFF
CDR3 DNA: TGTGCCAGCAGTGGATACGGGAGCTCCTACAATGAGCAGTTCTTC

D gene: NA
J gene: TRBJ2-3
V gene: TRBV6-5
clone size: NA
CDR3 protein: CASSYGQSYSRDTQYF
CDR3 DNA: TGTGCCAGCAGTTACGGACAGTCTTATTCCCGAGATACGCAGTATTTT

D gene: TRBD2
J gene: TRBJ2-1
V gene: TRBV5-4
clone size: once
CDR3 protein: CASSSSGRYNEQFF
CDR3 DNA: TGTGCCAGCAGCTCTAGCGGGAGGTACAATGAGCAGTTCTTC

D gene: NA
J gene: TRBJ1-1
V gene: TRBV11-2
clone size: once
CDR3 protein: CASSPAGAPNTEAFF
CDR3 DNA: TGTGCCAGCAGCCCGGCTGGGGCTCCGAACACTGAAGCTTTCTTT

D gene: NA
J gene: TRBJ1-4
V gene: TRBV3-1/TRBV3-2
clone size: NA
CDR3 protein: CASSPLPGSEKLFF
CDR3 DNA: TGTGCCAGCAGCCCATTACCAGGCAGTGAAAAACTGTTTTTT

D gene: NA
J gene: TRBJ2-2
V gene: TRBV29-1
clone size: NA
CDR3 protein: CSVEGGAGFGGELFF
CDR3 DNA: TGCAGCGTTGAAGGGGGTGCAGGGTTCGGCGGGGAGCTGTTTTTT

D gene: TRBD1
J gene: TRBJ2-7
V gene: TRBV5-1
clone size: NA
CDR3 protein: CASSSGTVASYEQYF
CDR3 DNA: TGCGCCAGCAGCTCTGGGACAGTGGCTTCCTACGAGCAGTACTTC

D gene: NA
J gene: TRBJ2-1
V gene: TRBV7-8
clone size: NA
CDR3 protein: CASSLAGEFDEQFF
CDR3 DNA: TGTGCCAGCAGCTTAGCGGGAGAATTCGATGAGCAGTTCTTC

D gene: TRBD1
J gene: TRBJ2-7
V gene: TRBV7-9
clone size: NA
CDR3 protein: CASSHRGLNEQYF
CDR3 DNA: TGTGCCAGCAGCCACAGGGGGCTGAACGAGCAGTACTTC

D gene: NA
J gene: TRBJ2-5
V gene: TRBV5-4
clone size: NA
CDR3 protein: CASSLQGVETQYF
CDR3 DNA: TGTGCCAGCAGCTTGCAAGGGGTGGAGACCCAGTACTTC

D gene: TRBD1
J gene: TRBJ1-4
V gene: TRBV9
clone size: NA
CDR3 protein: CASSAGQGGEKLFF
CDR3 DNA: TGTGCCAGCAGCGCGGGACAGGGGGGTGAAAAACTGTTTTTT

D gene: NA
J gene: TRBJ1-2
V gene: TRBV5-5
clone size: NA
CDR3 protein: CASSLVGGANYGYTF
CDR3 DNA: TGTGCCAGCAGCTTGGTAGGGGGAGCTAACTATGGCTACACCTTC

D gene: NA
J gene: TRBJ2-5
V gene: TRBV6-5
clone size: once
CDR3 protein: CASSFRAQETQYF
CDR3 DNA: TGTGCCAGCAGTTTCAGGGCCCAAGAGACCCAGTACTTC

D gene: NA
J gene: TRBJ2-2
V gene: TRBV25-1
clone size: NA
CDR3 protein: CASTPGALTGELFF
CDR3 DNA: TGTGCCAGCACCCCAGGGGCTTTGACCGGGGAGCTGTTTTTT

D gene: NA
J gene: TRBJ1-2
V gene: TRBV27
clone size: NA
CDR3 protein: CASSFRIGADGYTF
CDR3 DNA: TGTGCCAGCAGTTTTCGTATAGGGGCTGATGGCTACACCTTC

D gene: TRBD2
J gene: TRBJ2-2
V gene: TRBV7-6
clone size: NA
CDR3 protein: CASTQTSVPAGELFF
CDR3 DNA: TGTGCCAGCACCCAGACTAGCGTCCCAGCCGGGGAGCTGTTTTTT

D gene: TRBD1
J gene: TRBJ2-1
V gene: TRBV6-1
clone size: NA
CDR3 protein: CASSAGTGSRYHEQFF
CDR3 DNA: TGTGCCAGCAGTGCCGGGACAGGGTCACGATACCATGAGCAGTTCTTC

D gene: TRBD2
J gene: TRBJ2-3
V gene: TRBV6-2/TRBV6-3
clone size: NA
CDR3 protein: CASSYRTSGGLNTDTQYF
CDR3 DNA: TGTGCCAGCAGTTACCGGACTAGCGGGGGGTTAAACACAGATACGCAGTATTTT